A single sample gave rise to the 26 T cell receptor beta chains below, sequenced in a study of blood T cells in healthy people across ages. The second PCR ran 7 to 11 cycles with a sample-barcoded 5' primer and J-beta primers. TCRdb re-called the 5' RACE reads through MiXCR, storing one row per CDR3 protein. In the table there are 750,000 or so distinct CDR3 sequences, 20% to 25% of which are singletons. These data were also reused for a study on T cells of mothers and their children.

The material sequenced was blood. These receptors all come from a boy between 10 and 17 years old in good health.

Details on this clonotype: At one of its ends the junction is not consistent with the germline gene, which may arise from a read error. The chain combines TRBV7-9 with TRBJ1-1; 8 positions match TRBD1. There are 13 residues in the CDR3. The germline CDR1 and CDR2 sequences are SEHNR and FQNEAQ (reference sequence). This chain's CDR3 is CPSGLDRDHIAFF. The CDR3 nucleotides read TGTCCCAGCGGCTTGGACAGGGACCACATAGCTTTCTTT.

The chain has TRBV20-1 and TRBJ2-5; no clear D gene. Germline CDR1 and CDR2: DFQATT and SNEGSKA (reference sequence). The CDR3 runs 13 residues. Trimming took off 0 bases at V and 2 bases at J, with 7 bases between the two ends. This CDR3 is CSARDVGQETQYF. CDR3 bases: TGCAGTGCTAGAGATGTTGGACAAGAGACCCAGTACTTC.

In this sample, this clonotype turned up a few times. The junction does not match germline at one end; this may be a read error. The chain carries TRBV7-9 and TRBJ2-5; possibly TRBD1 for D (5 bases). The CDR3 is 14 amino acids. Germline CDR1 and CDR2: SEHNR and FQNEAQ (reference sequence). CDR3 nucleotides: TGTGCCAGCTGTCCAACGGCAGGGTTCGAGACCCTGTACTTC. Its translation: CASCPTAGFETLYF. Full variable domain (missing parts from reference TRBV7-9 and TRBJ2-5): DTGVSQNPRHKITKRGQNVTFRCDPISEHNRLYWYRQTLGQGPEFLTYFQNEAQLEKSRLLSDRFSAERPKGSFSTLEIQRTEQGDSAMYLCASCPTAGFETLYFGPGTRLLVL.

The rearrangement uses TRBV15 and TRBJ2-7; tentative D call: TRBD2 (6 bases). Trimming stripped 0 bases from V and 7 bases from J, with 13 bases between. Germline V lookup: CDR1 LNHNV, CDR2 YYDKDF (reference sequence). The CDR3 covers 14 residues. The CDR3 loop reads CATSRDAGPGEQYF. The DNA of the CDR3 is TGTGCCACCAGCAGAGATGCGGGGCCGGGGGAGCAGTACTTC.

This clonotype has a handful of counts. The chain carries TRBV21-1 and TRBJ2-5; the table's D call of TRBD1 was not tested on the DNA. The J call is in doubt because the DNA end fits TRBJ2-1 better. TRBV21-1 corresponds to a pseudogene. This CDR3 region has 17 residues. The CDR3 sequence: CASSRVGVRTCGDEQFF. In nucleotides, the CDR3 is TGTGCCAGCAGCAGAGTGGGGGTCCGGACTTGTGGAGATGAGCAGTTCTTC.

The chain links TRBV7-2 to TRBJ2-7; D ambiguous. Trimming left V 9 bases short and J 0 bases short, with 12 bases between. The V gene's germline CDR1 is SGHTA and CDR2 FQGNSA. CDR3 size: 13 residues. The CDR3: CASGKEISYEQYF. CDR3 sequence (DNA): TGTGCCAGTGGGAAGGAAATCTCCTACGAGCAGTACTTC.

This clonotype was seen only a few times. The junction and the germline gene differ at one end; a read error may be behind it. CDR3 DNA sequence: TGTGCCGGCAGTCCCGGCCGGACCCAGTACTTC. Residues: CAGSPGRTQYF. The chain couples TRBV28 to TRBJ2-5; no clear D gene. Germline V gene data show CDR1 as MDHEN and CDR2 as SYDVKM. The CDR3 is made up of 11 amino acids.

This clonotype came up a few times. The CDR3 nucleotides are TGTGCCAGCAGCTTAGTTCAAGCGGACAATGAGCAGTTCTTC. Protein sequence: CASSLVQADNEQFF. The chain uses TRBV7-2 and TRBJ2-5; tentative D call: TRBD2 (5 bases). The DNA end is more similar to TRBJ2-1, so the J call may be wrong. The CDR3 length is 14 residues. Germline V gives CDR1 SGHTA, CDR2 FQGNSA.

This clonotype was observed a few times. The chain couples TRBV7-2 to TRBJ2-7, with D possibly being TRBD1 or TRBD2 (6 bases each). Trimming left V 4 bases short and J 7 bases short, with 14 bases between. Germline assignment: CDR1 SGHTA and CDR2 FQGNSA. The CDR3 totals 13 residues. The CDR3 loop reads CASSSNRGREQYF. Written as DNA, the CDR3 is TGTGCCAGCAGCTCTAATCGGGGGCGGGAGCAGTACTTC.

This clonotype came up a few times. The chain combines TRBV3-1 with TRBJ1-1, with D uncertain. The CDR3 has 13 residues. V lost 5 bases and J 5 bases, leaving 12 bases between the germline ends. Germline CDR1 and CDR2: LGHDT and YNNKEL (reference sequence). The CDR3 protein is CASSYGEMTEAFF. Written as DNA, the CDR3 is TGTGCCAGCAGCTATGGGGAGATGACTGAAGCTTTCTTT.

The chain has TRBV4-1 and TRBJ2-5; 7 nucleotides agree with TRBD1. The trim removed 5 bases at V and 0 bases at J, leaving 6 bases unmatched. Per the germline V gene, CDR1 is MGHRA and CDR2 is YSYEKL. The CDR3 has 15 residues. The chain's CDR3 is CASSGDSLYQETQYF. CDR3 bases: TGCGCCAGCAGCGGGGACAGCCTGTACCAAGAGACCCAGTACTTC.

This clonotype was counted only a few times. A read error may account for a junction end that differs from germline. The rearrangement uses TRBV11-2 and TRBJ2-1; no firm D call. The CDR3 consists of 19 residues. Germline-derived CDR1 and CDR2 are SGHAT and FQNNGV. DNA of the CDR3: TGTGCCGGCAGCTTAGAATTCGGCCGATCGCGAGACCCTTACAATGAGCAGTTCTTC. Translating gives CAGSLEFGRSRDPYNEQFF.

This clonotype was counted a few times. The chain employs TRBV5-6 and TRBJ2-7; TRBD2 matches 13 bases. The ends lost 3 bases at V and 2 bases at J; junction bases unmatched: 2. This CDR3 is built from 15 residues. Germline CDR1 and CDR2: SGHDT and YYEEEE. CDR3 loop: CASSWGTSGTYEQYF. CDR3 sequence (DNA): TGTGCCAGCAGCTGGGGGACTAGCGGGACCTACGAGCAGTACTTC.

This clonotype was observed a handful of times. The chain uses TRBV29-1 and TRBJ2-3; a weak D match, TRBD2 (5 bases). Per germline, CDR1 SQVTM and CDR2 ANQGSEA. There are 13 residues in the CDR3. V lost 6 bases and J lost 2, with 12 bases in between. The CDR3 spells CSVLPGDTDTQYF. CDR3 bases: TGCAGCGTCCTTCCCGGGGACACAGATACGCAGTATTTT.

Many counts were recorded for this clonotype. This chain joins TRBV5-5 and TRBJ1-4; D unresolved. Trimming pared 6 bases from V and 5 bases from J, leaving 14 bases between. Per the germline V gene, CDR1 is SGHKS and CDR2 is YYEKEE (reference sequence). The CDR3 is made up of 14 amino acids. For the CDR3, the DNA is TGTGCCAGCACCCTGCAGGACTGGAATGAAAAACTGTTTTTT. This translates into CASTLQDWNEKLFF.

The V gene is TRBV6-1, the J gene TRBJ2-7, with D perhaps given as TRBD1 or TRBD2 (6 bases each). The V end was cut by 6 bases, the J end by 4 bases, with 19 bases between. The CDR3 covers 15 residues. Looked up from germline, CDR1 is MNHNS and CDR2 is SASEGT. The chain's CDR3 is CASSVLGGGFYEQYF. CDR3 DNA: TGTGCCAGCAGCGTACTGGGGGGCGGGTTTTACGAGCAGTACTTC.

Comment on this clonotype: The conserved closing phenylalanine or tryptophan is absent in this CDR3, likely reflecting a read error. The DNA is omitted, as the CDR3 cannot be located on it reliably, and the CDR3 follows TCRdb's listing. The chain uses TRBV3-1 and TRBJ2-6. The CDR3 is made up of 8 amino acids, end residues included. Germline CDR1 LGHDT, CDR2 YNNKEL (reference sequence). The CDR3 here is CASSLPYS.

This clonotype has a handful of counts. The genes are TRBV7-2 and TRBJ2-2, with TRBD1 identical over 7 bases. The V segment lost 1 base and the J segment 3 bases; nucleotides outside the gene matches: 5. Per the germline V gene, CDR1 is SGHTA and CDR2 is FQGNSA. This CDR3 spans 16 amino acids. The CDR3 here is CASSLGAGGHTGELFF. CDR3 nucleotide sequence: TGTGCCAGCAGCTTAGGCGCAGGGGGTCACACCGGGGAGCTGTTTTTT.

The rearrangement uses TRBV7-2 and TRBJ2-5; D call uncertain. Trimming removed 7 bases at V and 2 bases at J, with 14 bases between. Germline V lookup: CDR1 SGHTA, CDR2 FQGNSA. This CDR3 has 14 residues. As DNA, the CDR3 is TGTGCCAGCACCCCGGGCCTACCTCAAGAGACCCAGTACTTC. It is translated as CASTPGLPQETQYF.

In regard to this clonotype: A junction boundary mismatches the germline segment, possibly from a read error. The V and J genes are TRBV14 and TRBJ2-6; 9 bases fit TRBD1. Germline loops: CDR1 SGHDN, CDR2 FVKESK. The CDR3 is made up of 16 amino acids. The CDR3 reads CASSQTGGAGANVPTF. As DNA, the CDR3 is TGTGCCAGCAGCCAAACAGGGGGCGCTGGGGCCAACGTCCCGACTTTC.

This clonotype was counted a few times. The chain recombines TRBV19 with TRBJ1-1; D call uncertain. This CDR3 has 14 residues. In germline, CDR1 is LNHDA, CDR2 SQIVND (reference sequence). The V end lost 1 base, the J end lost 11 bases, and 17 bases lay between the germline ends. The CDR3 reads CASSIGAHRPQAFF. The DNA for the CDR3 is TGTGCCAGTAGTATAGGGGCCCACCGTCCGCAGGCTTTCTTT. The full variable domain, rest sourced from reference TRBV19 and TRBJ1-1, is DGGITQSPKYLFRKEGQNVTLSCEQNLNHDAMYWYRQDPGQGLRLIYYSQIVNDFQKGDIAEGYSVSREKKESFPLTVTSAQKNPTAFYLCASSIGAHRPQAFFGQGTRLTVV.

Regarding this clonotype: Because the CDR3 is missing its conserved closing phenylalanine or tryptophan, this is likely a read error. Here the CDR3 DNA reads TGTGCCAGCAGTCCCCAGACAGGGCCCTCCTACGAGCAGTACCTC. The encoded protein is CASSPQTGPSYEQYL. V is TRBV27 and J is TRBJ2-5; 7 bases map to TRBD1. The DNA end favors TRBJ2-7, so the J call may be wrong. CDR3 length equals 15 residues. CDR1 and CDR2 (germline): MNHEY, SMNVEV (reference sequence).

This clonotype was picked up a small number of times. The chain uses TRBV20-1 and TRBJ2-5; D unclear. The end of the DNA aligns better with TRBJ2-7, so the J call may be wrong. Per the germline V gene, CDR1 is DFQATT and CDR2 is SNEGSKA (reference sequence). CDR3 length equals 15 residues. DNA of the CDR3: TGCAGTGCTCCATCCCGATCCGGGCCTATTTACGAGCAGTACTTC. Amino acids: CSAPSRSGPIYEQYF.

The chain joins TRBV29-1 to TRBJ2-6; D unresolved. This CDR3 region has 13 residues. Germline V CDR1 and CDR2: SQVTM, ANQGSEA. Trimming removed 8 bases from V and 6 bases from J, with 14 bases in between. The CDR3 protein is CSISVGEANVLTF. The CDR3 nucleotides read TGCAGCATCAGTGTTGGAGAGGCCAACGTCCTGACTTTC. The entire variable domain, with the rest obtained from reference TRBV29-1 and TRBJ2-6, is as follows: SAVISQKPSRDICQRGTSLTIQCQVDSQVTMMFWYRQQPGQSLTLIATANQGSEATYESGFVIDKFPISRPNLTFSTLTVSNMSPEDSSIYLCSISVGEANVLTFGAGSRLTVL.

This clonotype was seen a single time. The CDR3, as DNA: TGTGCCAGCAGCCCCAGTCCCACAGATACGCAGTATTTT. This gives the protein CASSPSPTDTQYF. This rearrangement joins TRBV7-2 to TRBJ2-3; D ambiguous. Germline CDR1 SGHTA, CDR2 FQGNSA. The CDR3 loop spans 13 amino acids. The V gene lost 5 bases and the J gene lost 2 bases, with 8 bases spanning the gap.

The rearrangement links TRBV12-5 to TRBJ2-5; D may match TRBD1 or TRBD2 (5 bases each). The CDR3 sequence is 17 residues long. Germline V gene data show CDR1 as LGHNT and CDR2 as FRNRAP. V dropped 2 bases and J dropped 2 bases, with 18 bases sitting between them. The CDR3 sequence: CASGLIGAGKPQETQYF. The DNA for the CDR3 is TGTGCTAGTGGTTTGATCGGGGCAGGAAAACCACAAGAGACCCAGTACTTC.